This record concerns one T cell receptor beta chain sequence. Profiling relied on immunoSEQ multiplex PCR, and the TCRdb table lists in-frame clones only, not all of them. The sample yields some 70,000 clones, approximately 90% seen once. V shed 2 bases and J shed 4 bases, with 9 bases lying between them. The CDR3 spans 13 residues. Germline V gives CDR1 SGHDT, CDR2 YYEEEE. The data were taken from a study of technical replicates of blood from several donors. The origin of this receptor is a human donor in good health. V and J are TRBV5-6 and TRBJ2-5, with a possible D match to TRBD2 (6 bases). Sequencing used T cells isolated from PBMCs. The CDR3 nucleotides read TGTGCCAGCAGCTTCCTAGCGAGAGAGACCCAGTACTTC. Protein product: CASSFLARETQYF.